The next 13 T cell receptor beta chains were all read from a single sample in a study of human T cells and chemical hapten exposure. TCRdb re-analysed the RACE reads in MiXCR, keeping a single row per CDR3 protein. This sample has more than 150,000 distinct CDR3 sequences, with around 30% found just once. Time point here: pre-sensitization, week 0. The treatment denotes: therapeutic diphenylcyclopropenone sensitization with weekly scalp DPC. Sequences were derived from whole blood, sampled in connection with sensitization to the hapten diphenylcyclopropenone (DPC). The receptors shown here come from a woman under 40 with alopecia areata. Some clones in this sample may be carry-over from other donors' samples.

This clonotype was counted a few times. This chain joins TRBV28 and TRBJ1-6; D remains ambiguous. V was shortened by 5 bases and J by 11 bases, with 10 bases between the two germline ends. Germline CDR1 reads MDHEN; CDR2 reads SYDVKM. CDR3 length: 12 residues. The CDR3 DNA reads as TGTGCCAGCAGTCTAGGGTTGGCACCCCTCCACTTT. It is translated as CASSLGLAPLHF.

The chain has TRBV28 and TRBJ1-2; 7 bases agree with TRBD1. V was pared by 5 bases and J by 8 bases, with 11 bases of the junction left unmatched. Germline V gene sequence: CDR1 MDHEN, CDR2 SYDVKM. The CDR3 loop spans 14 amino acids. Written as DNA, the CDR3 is TGTGCCAGCAGTCCCGCGGACAGGTGGGACGGCTACACCTTC. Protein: CASSPADRWDGYTF.

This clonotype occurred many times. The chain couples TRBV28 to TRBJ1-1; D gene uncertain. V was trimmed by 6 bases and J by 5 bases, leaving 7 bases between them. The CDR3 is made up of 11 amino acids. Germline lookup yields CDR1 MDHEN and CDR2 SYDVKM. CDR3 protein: CASREGTEAFF. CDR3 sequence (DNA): TGTGCCAGCAGGGAAGGTACTGAAGCTTTCTTT.

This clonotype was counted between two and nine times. The CDR3 protein is CASSQFLGNYGYTF. In DNA, the CDR3 is TGCGCCAGCAGCCAATTCCTGGGAAACTATGGCTACACCTTC. V is TRBV4-3 and J is TRBJ1-2; D is unresolved. There are 14 residues in the CDR3. In germline, CDR1 is LGHNA, CDR2 YSLEER. V was trimmed by 2 bases and J by 2 bases, leaving 9 bases between them.

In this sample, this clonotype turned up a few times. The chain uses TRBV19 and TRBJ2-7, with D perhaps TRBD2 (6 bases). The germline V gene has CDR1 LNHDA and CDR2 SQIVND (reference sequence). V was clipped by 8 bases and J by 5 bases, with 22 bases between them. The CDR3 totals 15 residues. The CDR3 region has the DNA TGTGCCAGTGCGCAGCGGGCAGGAGGGTTCAACGAGCAGTACTTC. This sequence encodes CASAQRAGGFNEQYF.

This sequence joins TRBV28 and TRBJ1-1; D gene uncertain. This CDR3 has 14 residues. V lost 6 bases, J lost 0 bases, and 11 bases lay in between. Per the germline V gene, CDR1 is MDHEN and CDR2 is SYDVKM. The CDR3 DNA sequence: TGTGCCAGCAGCTCGGCAGCTATGAACACTGAAGCTTTCTTT. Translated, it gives CASSSAAMNTEAFF.

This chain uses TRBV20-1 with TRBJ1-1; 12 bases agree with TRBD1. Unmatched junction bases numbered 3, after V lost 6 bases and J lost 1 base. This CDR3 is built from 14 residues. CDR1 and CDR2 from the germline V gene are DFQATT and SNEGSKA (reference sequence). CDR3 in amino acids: CSAPGQGANTEAFF. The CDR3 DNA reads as TGCAGTGCCCCGGGACAGGGGGCGAACACTGAAGCTTTCTTT.

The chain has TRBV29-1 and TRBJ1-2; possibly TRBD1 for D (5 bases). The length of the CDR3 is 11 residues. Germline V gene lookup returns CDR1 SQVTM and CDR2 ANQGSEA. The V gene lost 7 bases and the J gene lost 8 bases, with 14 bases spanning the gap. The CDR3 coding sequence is TGCAGCGGGGGGACGGGAGGAGGCTACACCTTC. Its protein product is CSGGTGGGYTF.

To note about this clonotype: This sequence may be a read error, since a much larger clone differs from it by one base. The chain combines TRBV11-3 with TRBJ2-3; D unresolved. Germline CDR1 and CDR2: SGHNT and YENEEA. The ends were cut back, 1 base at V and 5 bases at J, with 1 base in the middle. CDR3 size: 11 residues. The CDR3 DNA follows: TGTGCCAGCAGCTTAGTAGATACGCAGTATTTT. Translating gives CASSLVDTQYF.

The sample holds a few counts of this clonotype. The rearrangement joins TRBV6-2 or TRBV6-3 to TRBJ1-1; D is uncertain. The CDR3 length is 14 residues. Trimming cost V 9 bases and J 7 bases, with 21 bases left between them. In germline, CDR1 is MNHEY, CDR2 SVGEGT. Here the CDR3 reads CASVYGGYTGEAFF. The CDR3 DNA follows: TGTGCCAGTGTATATGGAGGGTACACTGGTGAAGCTTTCTTT.

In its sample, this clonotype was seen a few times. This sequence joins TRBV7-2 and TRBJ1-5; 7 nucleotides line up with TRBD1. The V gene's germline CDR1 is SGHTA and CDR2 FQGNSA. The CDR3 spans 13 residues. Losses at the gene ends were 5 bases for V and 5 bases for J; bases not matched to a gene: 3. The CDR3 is CASSRQGHQPQHF. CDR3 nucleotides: TGTGCCAGCAGCCGACAGGGCCATCAGCCCCAGCATTTT.

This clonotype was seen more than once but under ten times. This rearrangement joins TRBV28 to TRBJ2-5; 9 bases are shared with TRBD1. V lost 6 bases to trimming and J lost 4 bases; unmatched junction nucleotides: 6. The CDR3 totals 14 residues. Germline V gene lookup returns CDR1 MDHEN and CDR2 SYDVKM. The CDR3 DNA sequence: TGTGCCAGCAGCCCAGGGACAGGGTCAGAGACCCAGTACTTC. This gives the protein CASSPGTGSETQYF.

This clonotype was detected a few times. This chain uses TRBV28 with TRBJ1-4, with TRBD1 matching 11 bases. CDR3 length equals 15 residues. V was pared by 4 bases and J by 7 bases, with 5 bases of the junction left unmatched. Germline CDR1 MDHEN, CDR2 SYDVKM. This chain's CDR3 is CASSYGTGGGEKLFF. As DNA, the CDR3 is TGTGCCAGCAGTTACGGGACAGGGGGAGGTGAAAAACTGTTTTTT.